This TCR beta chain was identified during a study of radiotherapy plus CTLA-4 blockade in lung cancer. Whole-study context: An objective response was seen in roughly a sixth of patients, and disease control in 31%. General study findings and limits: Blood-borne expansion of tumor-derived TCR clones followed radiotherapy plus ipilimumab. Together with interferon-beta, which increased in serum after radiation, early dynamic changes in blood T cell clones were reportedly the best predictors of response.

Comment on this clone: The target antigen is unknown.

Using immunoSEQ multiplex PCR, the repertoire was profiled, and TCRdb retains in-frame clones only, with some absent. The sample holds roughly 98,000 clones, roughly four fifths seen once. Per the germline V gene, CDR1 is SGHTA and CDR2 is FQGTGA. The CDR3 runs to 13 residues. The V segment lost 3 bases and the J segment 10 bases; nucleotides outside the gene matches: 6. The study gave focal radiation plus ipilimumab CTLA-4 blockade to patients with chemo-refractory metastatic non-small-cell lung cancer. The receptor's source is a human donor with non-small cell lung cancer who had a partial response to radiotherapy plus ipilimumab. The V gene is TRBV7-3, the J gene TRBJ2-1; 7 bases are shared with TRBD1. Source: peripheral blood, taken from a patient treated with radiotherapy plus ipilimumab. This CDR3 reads CASSLGEGGEQFF. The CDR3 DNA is TGTGCCAGCAGCTTGGGGGAAGGGGGCGAGCAGTTCTTC.